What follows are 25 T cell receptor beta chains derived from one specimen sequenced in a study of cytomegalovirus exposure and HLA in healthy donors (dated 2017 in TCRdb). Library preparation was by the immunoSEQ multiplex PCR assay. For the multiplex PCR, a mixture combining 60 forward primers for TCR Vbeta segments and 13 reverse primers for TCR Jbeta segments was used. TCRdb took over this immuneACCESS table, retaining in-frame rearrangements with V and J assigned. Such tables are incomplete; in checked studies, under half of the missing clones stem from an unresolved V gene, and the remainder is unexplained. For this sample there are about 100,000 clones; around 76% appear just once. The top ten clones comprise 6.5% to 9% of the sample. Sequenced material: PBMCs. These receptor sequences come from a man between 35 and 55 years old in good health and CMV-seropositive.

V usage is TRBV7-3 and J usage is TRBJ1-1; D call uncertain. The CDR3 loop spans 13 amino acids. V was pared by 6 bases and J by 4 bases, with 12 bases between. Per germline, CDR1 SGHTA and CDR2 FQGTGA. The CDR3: CASSSVAGTEAFF. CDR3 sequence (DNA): TGTGCCAGCAGTTCAGTCGCGGGCACTGAAGCTTTCTTT.

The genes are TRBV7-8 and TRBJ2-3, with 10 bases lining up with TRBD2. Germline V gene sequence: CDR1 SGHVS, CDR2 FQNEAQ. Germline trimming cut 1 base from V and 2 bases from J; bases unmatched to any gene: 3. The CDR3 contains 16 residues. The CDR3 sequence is CASSLELAGSTDTQYF. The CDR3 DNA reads TGTGCCAGCAGCTTAGAACTAGCGGGATCCACAGATACGCAGTATTTT.

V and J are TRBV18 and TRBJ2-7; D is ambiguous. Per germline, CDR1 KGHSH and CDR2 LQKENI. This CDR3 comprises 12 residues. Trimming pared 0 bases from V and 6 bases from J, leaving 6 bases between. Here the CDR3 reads CASSPPVGEQYF. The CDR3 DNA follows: TGTGCCAGCTCACCACCGGTCGGCGAGCAGTACTTC.

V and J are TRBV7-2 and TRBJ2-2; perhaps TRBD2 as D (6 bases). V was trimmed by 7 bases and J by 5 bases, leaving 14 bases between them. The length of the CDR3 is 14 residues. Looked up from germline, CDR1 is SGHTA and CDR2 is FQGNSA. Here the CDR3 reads CASIQHRGTGELFF. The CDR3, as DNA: TGTGCCAGCATCCAACATCGGGGGACCGGGGAGCTGTTTTTT.

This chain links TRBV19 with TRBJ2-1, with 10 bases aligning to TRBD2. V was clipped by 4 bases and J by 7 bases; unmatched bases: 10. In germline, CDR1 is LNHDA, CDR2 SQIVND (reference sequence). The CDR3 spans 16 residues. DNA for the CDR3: TGTGCCAGTAGTAGGGGACTAGCGTCAGGGAGGAATGAGCAGTTCTTC. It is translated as CASSRGLASGRNEQFF.

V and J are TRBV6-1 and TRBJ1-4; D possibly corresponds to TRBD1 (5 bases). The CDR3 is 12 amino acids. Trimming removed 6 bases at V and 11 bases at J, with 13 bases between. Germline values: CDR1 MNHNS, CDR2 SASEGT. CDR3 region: CASSGDSRKLFF. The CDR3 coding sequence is TGTGCCAGCAGCGGTGACAGCCGTAAACTGTTTTTT.

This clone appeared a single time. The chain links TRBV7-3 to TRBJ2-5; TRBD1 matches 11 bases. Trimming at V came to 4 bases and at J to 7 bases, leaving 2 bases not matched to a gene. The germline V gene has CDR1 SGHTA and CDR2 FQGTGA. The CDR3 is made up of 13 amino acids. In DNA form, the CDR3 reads TGTGCCAGCAGCTCCGGGACAGGGGGGACCCAGTACTTC. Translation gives CASSSGTGGTQYF.

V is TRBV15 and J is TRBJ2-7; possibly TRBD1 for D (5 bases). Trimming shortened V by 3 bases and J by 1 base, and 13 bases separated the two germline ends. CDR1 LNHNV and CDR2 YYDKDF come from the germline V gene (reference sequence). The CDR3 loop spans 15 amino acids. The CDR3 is CATSSGQGRSYEQYF. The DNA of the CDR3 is TGTGCCACCAGCAGTGGCCAGGGCAGATCCTACGAGCAGTACTTC.

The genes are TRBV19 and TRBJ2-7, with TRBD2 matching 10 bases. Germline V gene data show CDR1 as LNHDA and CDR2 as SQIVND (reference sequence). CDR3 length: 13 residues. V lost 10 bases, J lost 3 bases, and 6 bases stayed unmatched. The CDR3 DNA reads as TGTGCCACACGGTCTAGCGGGAGCTACGAGCAGTACTTC. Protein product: CATRSSGSYEQYF.

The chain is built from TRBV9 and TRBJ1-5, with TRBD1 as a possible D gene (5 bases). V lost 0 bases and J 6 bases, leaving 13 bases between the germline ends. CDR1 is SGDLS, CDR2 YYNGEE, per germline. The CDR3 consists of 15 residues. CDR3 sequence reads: CASSVGSGGIQPQHF. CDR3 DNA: TGTGCCAGCAGCGTAGGATCTGGGGGGATTCAGCCCCAGCATTTT.

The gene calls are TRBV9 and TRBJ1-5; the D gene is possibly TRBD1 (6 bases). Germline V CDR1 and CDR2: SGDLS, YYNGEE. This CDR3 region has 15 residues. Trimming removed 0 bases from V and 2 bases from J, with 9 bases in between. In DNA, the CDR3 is TGTGCCAGCAGCGTAGGGGCAGGGGGCAATCAGCCCCAGCATTTT. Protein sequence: CASSVGAGGNQPQHF.

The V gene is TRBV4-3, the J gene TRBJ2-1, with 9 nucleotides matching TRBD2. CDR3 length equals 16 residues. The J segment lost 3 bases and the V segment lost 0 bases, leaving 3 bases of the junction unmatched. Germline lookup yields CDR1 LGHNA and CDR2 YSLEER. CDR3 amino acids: CASSQDRGRDYNEQFF. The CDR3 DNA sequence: TGCGCCAGCAGCCAAGATCGCGGGAGGGACTACAATGAGCAGTTCTTC.

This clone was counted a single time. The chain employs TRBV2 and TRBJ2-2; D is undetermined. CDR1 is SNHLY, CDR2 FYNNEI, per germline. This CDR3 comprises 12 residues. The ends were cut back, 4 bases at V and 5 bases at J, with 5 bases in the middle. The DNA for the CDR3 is TGTGCCAGCAGTGGCTATACCGGGGAGCTGTTTTTT. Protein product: CASSGYTGELFF.

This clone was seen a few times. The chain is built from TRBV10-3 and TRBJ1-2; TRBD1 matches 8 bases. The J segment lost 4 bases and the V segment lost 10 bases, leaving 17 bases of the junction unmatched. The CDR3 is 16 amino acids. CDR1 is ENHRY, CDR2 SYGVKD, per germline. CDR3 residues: CASSPVSGTGTYGYTF. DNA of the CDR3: TGTGCCAGCAGCCCGGTTTCCGGGACAGGAACCTATGGCTACACCTTC.

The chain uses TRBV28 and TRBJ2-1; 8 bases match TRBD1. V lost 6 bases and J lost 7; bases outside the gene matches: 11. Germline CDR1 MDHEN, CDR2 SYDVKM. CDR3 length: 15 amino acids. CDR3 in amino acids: CASRLWGQGANEQFF. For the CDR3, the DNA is TGTGCCAGCAGGCTTTGGGGGCAGGGGGCAAATGAGCAGTTCTTC. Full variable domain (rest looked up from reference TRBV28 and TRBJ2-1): DVKVTQSSRYLVKRTGEKVFLECVQDMDHENMFWYRQDPGLGLRLIYFSYDVKMKEKGDIPEGYSVSREKKERFSLILESASTNQTSMYLCASRLWGQGANEQFFGPGTRLTVL.

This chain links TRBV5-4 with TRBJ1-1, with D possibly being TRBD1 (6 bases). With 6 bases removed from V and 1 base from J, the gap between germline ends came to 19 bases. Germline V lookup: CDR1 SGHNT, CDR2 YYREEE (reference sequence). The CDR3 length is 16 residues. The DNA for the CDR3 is TGTGCCAGCACCCGTGGGGGGGGCGCTGGGAACACTGAAGCTTTCTTT. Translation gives CASTRGGGAGNTEAFF.

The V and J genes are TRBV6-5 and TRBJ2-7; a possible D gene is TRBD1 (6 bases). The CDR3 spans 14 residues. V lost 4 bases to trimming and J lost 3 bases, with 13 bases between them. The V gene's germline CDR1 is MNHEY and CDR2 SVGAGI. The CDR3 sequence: CASSLRGQLYEQYF. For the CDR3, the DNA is TGTGCCAGCAGTTTACGGGGACAACTCTACGAGCAGTACTTC.

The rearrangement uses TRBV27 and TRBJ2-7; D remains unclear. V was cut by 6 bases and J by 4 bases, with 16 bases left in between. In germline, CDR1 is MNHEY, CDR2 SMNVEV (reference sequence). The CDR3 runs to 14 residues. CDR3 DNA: TGTGCCAGCAGCCCGGTGGGCGACCCGTACGAGCAGTACTTC. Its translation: CASSPVGDPYEQYF.

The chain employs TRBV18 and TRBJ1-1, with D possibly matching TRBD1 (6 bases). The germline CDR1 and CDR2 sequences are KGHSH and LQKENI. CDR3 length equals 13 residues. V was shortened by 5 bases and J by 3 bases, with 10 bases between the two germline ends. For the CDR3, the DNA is TGTGCCAGCTCAACACGACAGGACACTGAAGCTTTCTTT. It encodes CASSTRQDTEAFF.

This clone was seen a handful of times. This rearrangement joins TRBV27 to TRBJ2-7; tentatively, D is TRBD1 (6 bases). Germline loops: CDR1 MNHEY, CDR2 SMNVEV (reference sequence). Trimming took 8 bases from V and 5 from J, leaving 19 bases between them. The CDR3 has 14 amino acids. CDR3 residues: CASGGYLPPDEQYF. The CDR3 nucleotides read TGTGCCAGCGGGGGCTACCTCCCCCCGGACGAGCAGTACTTC.

For the CDR3, the DNA is TGCGCCAGCAGCTTTTCAGGGTCAGAGACCCAGTACTTC. It codes for CASSFSGSETQYF. J is TRBJ2-5 and V is TRBV5-1; a weak D match, TRBD1 (5 bases). The CDR3 has 13 residues. Trimming removed 2 bases at V and 4 bases at J, with 9 bases between. CDR1 is SGHRS, CDR2 YFSETQ, per germline.

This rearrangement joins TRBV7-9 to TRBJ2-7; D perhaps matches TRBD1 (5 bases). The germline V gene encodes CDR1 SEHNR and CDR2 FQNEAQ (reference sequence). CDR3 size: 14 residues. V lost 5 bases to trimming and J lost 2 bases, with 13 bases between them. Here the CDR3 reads CASSLLTAPYEQYF. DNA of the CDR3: TGTGCCAGCAGCCTACTGACAGCCCCCTACGAGCAGTACTTC.

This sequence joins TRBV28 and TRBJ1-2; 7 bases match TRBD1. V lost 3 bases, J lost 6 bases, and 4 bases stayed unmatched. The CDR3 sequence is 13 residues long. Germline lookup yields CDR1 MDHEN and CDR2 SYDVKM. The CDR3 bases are TGTGCCAGCAGTTTGATCAGGGGGAATGGCTACACCTTC. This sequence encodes CASSLIRGNGYTF.

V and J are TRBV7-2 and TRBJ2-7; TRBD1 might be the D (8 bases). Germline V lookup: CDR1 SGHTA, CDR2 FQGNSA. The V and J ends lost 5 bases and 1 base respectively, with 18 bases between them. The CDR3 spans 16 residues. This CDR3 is CASSISTGEGSYEQYF. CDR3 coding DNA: TGTGCCAGCAGCATCTCGACAGGGGAGGGGTCCTACGAGCAGTACTTC. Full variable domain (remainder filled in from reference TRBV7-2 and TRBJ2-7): GAGVSQSPSNKVTEKGKDVELRCDPISGHTALYWYRQSLGQGLEFLIYFQGNSAPDKSGLPSDRFSAERTGGSVSTLTIQRTQQEDSAVYLCASSISTGEGSYEQYFGPGTRLTVT.

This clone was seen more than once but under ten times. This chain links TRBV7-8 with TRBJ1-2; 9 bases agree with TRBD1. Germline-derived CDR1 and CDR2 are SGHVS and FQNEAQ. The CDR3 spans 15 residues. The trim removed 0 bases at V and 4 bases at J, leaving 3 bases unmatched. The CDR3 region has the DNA TGTGCCAGCAGCTTAGCACAGGGGGCGGTCTATGGCTACACCTTC. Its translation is CASSLAQGAVYGYTF. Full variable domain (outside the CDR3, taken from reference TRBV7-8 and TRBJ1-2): GAGVSQSPRYKVAKRGQDVALRCDPISGHVSLFWYQQALGQGPEFLTYFQNEAQLDKSGLPSDRFFAERPEGSVSTLKIQRTQQEDSAVYLCASSLAQGAVYGYTFGSGTRLTVV.